The 10 T cell receptor beta chains given below trace back to one sample, sequenced in a study of blood T cells in healthy people across ages. Sample-barcoded 5' priming and a J-beta primer mix drove a second PCR of roughly 7 to 11 cycles. MiXCR, applied by TCRdb to the 5' RACE reads, yields one record per CDR3 protein. Of about 640,000 distinct CDR3 sequences listed, around 38% are singletons. Material for sequencing was blood. The receptors originated from a man at least 80 years old in good health.

The CDR3 spells CASSQERLAGELFF. The CDR3 DNA sequence: TGTGCCAGCAGCCAAGAGCGTCTAGCCGGGGAGCTGTTTTTT. The chain combines TRBV4-2 with TRBJ2-2; no clear D gene. This CDR3 is 14 amino acids long. Trimming left V 0 bases short and J 6 bases short, with 8 bases between. Germline V gene lookup returns CDR1 LGHNA and CDR2 YNFKEQ.

The chain uses TRBV29-1 and TRBJ2-1; TRBD1 agrees at 9 bases. Germline assignment: CDR1 SQVTM and CDR2 ANQGSEA. J was trimmed by 7 bases and V by 6 bases; bases with no gene match: 7. This CDR3 region has 13 residues. The CDR3 loop is CSVGKQGANEQFF. CDR3 nucleotides: TGCAGCGTAGGAAAACAGGGGGCGAATGAGCAGTTCTTC.

This chain connects TRBV6-2 or TRBV6-3 to TRBJ2-1; 8 nucleotides align to TRBD2. The CDR3 is 14 residues long. Germline values: CDR1 MNHEY, CDR2 SVGEGT. Trimming took 7 bases from V and 5 from J; bases not matched to a gene: 7. The CDR3 protein is CASIPGLVNNEQFF. CDR3 in DNA: TGTGCCAGCATACCGGGACTAGTGAACAATGAGCAGTTCTTC.

This clonotype was counted only a few times. The chain recombines TRBV20-1 with TRBJ2-1; 7 bases fit TRBD2. The junction had 4 bases not matched to a gene; V was cut back by 6 bases and J by 2 bases. The CDR3 covers 13 residues. Germline values: CDR1 DFQATT, CDR2 SNEGSKA (reference sequence). CDR3 protein: CSAKRDAYNEQFF. The CDR3 DNA follows: TGCAGTGCGAAGCGGGACGCCTACAATGAGCAGTTCTTC.

The rearrangement joins TRBV24-1 to TRBJ2-2; no reliable D call. From germline, CDR1 is KGHDR and CDR2 SFDVKD. The CDR3 totals 13 residues. V was shortened by 4 bases and J by 2 bases, with 4 bases between the two germline ends. CDR3: CATSDQNTGELFF. The DNA of the CDR3 is TGTGCCACCAGTGACCAAAACACCGGGGAGCTGTTTTTT.

The chain joins TRBV5-1 to TRBJ2-3; 12 nucleotides line up with TRBD2. Germline V gene sequence: CDR1 SGHRS, CDR2 YFSETQ. The CDR3 sequence is 15 residues long. After removal of 7 bases from V and 2 bases from J, the junction contained 5 bases not matched to a gene. The DNA for the CDR3 is TGCGCCAGCGTTCCTAGCGGGGGGGCCACAGATACGCAGTATTTT. It yields the protein CASVPSGGATDTQYF.

This clonotype was detected only a few times. The chain couples TRBV6-1 to TRBJ2-5; D might be TRBD2 (5 bases). The CDR3 covers 15 residues. Trimming left V 4 bases short and J 2 bases short, with 14 bases between. CDR1 and CDR2 from the germline V gene are MNHNS and SASEGT. CDR3 loop: CASSALAGPQETQYF. The CDR3 DNA reads as TGTGCCAGCAGTGCACTCGCGGGTCCACAAGAGACCCAGTACTTC.

The chain couples TRBV27 to TRBJ2-4; 11 bases fit TRBD2. The DNA end favors TRBJ2-5, so the J call may be wrong. This CDR3 comprises 13 residues. CDR1 is MNHEY and CDR2 is SMNVEV in the germline V gene (reference sequence). The CDR3: CASKLAGVETQYF. The DNA of the CDR3 is TGTGCCAGCAAACTAGCGGGGGTAGAGACCCAGTACTTC.

The chain employs TRBV7-3 and TRBJ1-1; a possible D gene is TRBD1 (5 bases). V shed 5 bases and J shed 3 bases, with 19 bases lying between them. The CDR3 has 16 amino acids. CDR1 SGHTA and CDR2 FQGTGA come from the germline V gene. The chain's CDR3 is CASSPQIRTPYTEAFF. The CDR3 nucleotides are TGTGCCAGCAGCCCACAAATCAGGACACCCTACACTGAAGCTTTCTTT.

This clonotype has more than one count but fewer than ten. The rearrangement joins TRBV4-3 to TRBJ2-3; perhaps TRBD1 as D (6 bases). Germline V CDR1 and CDR2: LGHNA, YSLEER. The CDR3 consists of 16 residues. Trimming pared 1 base from V and 2 bases from J, leaving 13 bases between. DNA for the CDR3: TGCGCCAGCAGCCAAGTACCCCAGGGGACCACAGATACGCAGTATTTT. This encodes CASSQVPQGTTDTQYF.